A selection of T cell receptor beta chains follows, all from one sample in a study of blood T cells in healthy people across ages. TCRdb called the 5' RACE reads again in MiXCR, with one record for every CDR3 protein. In the table there are about 1.4 million distinct CDR3 sequences, around 59% of which are singletons. Sequencing used blood. The source is a young man in good health. CDR3s include the opening cysteine and the closing phenylalanine or tryptophan. A D gene is named only where the DNA matches it firmly. The size entry is marked missing in some rows and otherwise reads once, few, many or a size class.

CSAPRDSKNIQYF TGCAGTGCTCCTCGCGACTCCAAAAACATTCAGTACTTC - TRBV20-1 - TRBJ2-4
CGPLGTGVSSAGGYTF TGCGGGCCATTAGGGACAGGGGTTTCCTCAGCAGGTGGCTACACCTTC - TRBV20-1 TRBD1 TRBJ1-2
CASNRLFVPLHF TGTGCCAGCAACAGGCTGTTTGTACCCCTCCACTTT - TRBV7-2 - TRBJ1-6
CASSAGIPWNEQFF TGTGCCAGCAGTGCGGGGATCCCTTGGAATGAGCAGTTCTTC - TRBV25-1 - TRBJ2-1
CATSTGEGKNPDTQYF TGTGCCACCAGCACAGGGGAGGGAAAAAACCCAGATACGCAGTATTTT - TRBV15 - TRBJ2-3
CASSLVAGSGVTDTQYF TGTGCCAGCAGCTTAGTGGCAGGGTCAGGGGTCACAGATACGCAGTATTTT - TRBV7-9 - TRBJ2-3
CASSDTDRDGETQYF TGTGCCAGCAGCGATACGGACAGGGACGGAGAGACCCAGTACTTC - TRBV6-5 TRBD1 TRBJ2-5
CASSWTSARTDTQYF TGTGCCAGCAGCTGGACTAGCGCTCGCACAGATACGCAGTATTTT few TRBV6-1 TRBD2 TRBJ2-3
CASSLPQGYEQYF TGTGCCAGCAGCTTACCACAGGGCTACGAGCAGTACTTC few TRBV28 - TRBJ2-7
CSVEGGSAPYEQYF TGCAGCGTTGAAGGGGGAAGTGCCCCCTACGAGCAGTACTTC - TRBV29-1 - TRBJ2-7
CASRQRQANPYYEQYF TGTGCCAGCAGGCAGCGGCAGGCAAACCCATACTACGAGCAGTACTTC - TRBV27 - TRBJ2-7
CASSVDRIGGYTF TGTGCCAGCAGCGTAGATCGGATTGGAGGCTACACCTTC - TRBV7-2 - TRBJ1-2
CSAQISGANVLTF TGCAGCGCCCAGATCTCTGGGGCCAACGTCCTGACTTTC few TRBV29-1 - TRBJ2-6
CASSLVAGWSYEQYF TGTGCCAGCAGCTTGGTGGCAGGGTGGTCTTACGAGCAGTACTTC - TRBV5-6 - TRBJ2-7
CSEAGGPGTDTQYF TGCAGTGAAGCGGGAGGGCCCGGCACAGATACGCAGTATTTT - TRBV20-1 TRBD2 TRBJ2-3
CSVDHQGGTEAFF TGCAGCGTTGATCACCAGGGAGGTACTGAAGCTTTCTTT - TRBV29-1 - TRBJ1-1
CSGGWGSYEQYF TGCAGCGGGGGCTGGGGATCCTACGAGCAGTACTTC few TRBV29-1 - TRBJ2-7
CASSSAGRNGYTF TGCGCCAGCAGCTCGGCAGGGAGAAATGGCTACACCTTC once TRBV5-1 - TRBJ1-2
CASSSNRGLKGYTF TGTGCCAGCAGCTCTAACAGGGGGCTTAAAGGCTACACCTTC - TRBV7-2 TRBD1 TRBJ1-2
CASSWVRGETQYF TGTGCCAGCAGCTGGGTCCGCGGAGAGACCCAGTACTTC - TRBV5-5 - TRBJ2-5
CATSRTIPQGGEFF TGTGCCACCAGCAGAACAATCCCACAGGGCGGGGAGTTCTTC - TRBV15 - TRBJ2-1
CSARDRRGKQFF TGCAGTGCTAGAGATCGCCGGGGTAAGCAGTTCTTC - TRBV20-1 - TRBJ2-1
CASSRDRLNTEAFF TGTGCCAGCAGCCGAGACAGGTTGAACACTGAAGCTTTCTTT few TRBV4-2 - TRBJ1-1
CSAGPLGLAEETQYF TGCAGCGCGGGGCCTTTAGGACTAGCGGAAGAGACCCAGTACTTC few TRBV29-1 TRBD2 TRBJ2-5
CAISDGPSYEQYF TGTGCCATCAGTGACGGGCCATCCTACGAGCAGTACTTC many TRBV10-3 - TRBJ2-7
CASSPTSFRDRNSYEQYF TGTGCCAGCAGTCCAACCTCATTCCGGGACAGGAACTCCTACGAGCAGTACTTC - TRBV28 TRBD1 TRBJ2-7
CASSQKIQGGGSPLHF TGCGCCAGCAGCCAGAAAATTCAAGGAGGGGGCTCACCCCTCCACTTT once TRBV4-3 TRBD1 TRBJ1-6
CASSQDGWPPGELFF TGCGCCAGCAGCCAAGACGGTTGGCCGCCCGGGGAGCTGTTTTTT - TRBV4-1 - TRBJ2-2
CAGSQEVGGGLLDIQYF TGCGCCGGCAGCCAAGAGGTCGGTGGGGGATTGTTGGACATTCAGTACTTC - TRBV4-3 - TRBJ2-4
CASSHGVLDEKLFF TGTGCCAGCAGTCACGGGGTCCTGGATGAAAAACTGTTTTTT once TRBV12-3/TRBV12-4 - TRBJ1-4
CASSRSLATYNEQFF TGTGCCAGCAGCCGCTCACTAGCGACTTACAATGAGCAGTTCTTC - TRBV4-2 TRBD2 TRBJ2-1
CSVGLHRTGTYEQYF TGCAGCGTCGGTCTCCACCGGACCGGTACCTACGAGCAGTACTTC - TRBV29-1 - TRBJ2-7
CASSLDTGFDLEQYF TGTGCCAGCAGCTTAGATACAGGGTTCGATCTCGAGCAGTACTTC many TRBV7-6 - TRBJ2-7
CASSLLPDAGPSGANVLTF TGCGCCAGCAGCTTATTGCCCGACGCGGGACCGTCTGGGGCCAACGTCCTGACTTTC few TRBV5-1 - TRBJ2-6
CSARERGQASLRQYF TGCAGTGCTAGAGAACGCGGTCAGGCCTCCCTCAGGCAGTACTTC - TRBV20-1 - TRBJ2-4
CASSSPGLAGINEQFF TGTGCCAGCAGTTCCCCGGGGCTAGCGGGGATCAATGAGCAGTTCTTC - TRBV6-2/TRBV6-3 TRBD2 TRBJ2-1
CASSFPTGLYEQYF TGTGCCAGCAGCTTTCCTACAGGACTCTACGAGCAGTACTTC - TRBV5-5 - TRBJ2-7
CASSLTLPYGYTF TGTGCCAGCAGTTTAACCCTTCCCTATGGCTACACCTTC - TRBV12-3/TRBV12-4 - TRBJ1-2
CASSLVRDDTEAFF TGCGCCAGCAGCTTGGTCAGGGATGACACTGAAGCTTTCTTT - TRBV5-1 - TRBJ1-1
CASSYWGDTGELFF TGTGCCAGCAGTTACTGGGGAGACACCGGGGAGCTGTTTTTT - TRBV6-5 - TRBJ2-2
CSARGLRDRGIERYF TGCAGTGCTAGAGGGCTGCGGGACAGGGGGATCGAGCGGTACTTC - TRBV20-1 TRBD1 TRBJ2-7
CASSYGTDTKGYTF TGTGCCAGCAGTTACGGGACGGACACTAAAGGCTACACCTTC - TRBV6-5 - TRBJ1-2
CSVVGGQGSTDTQYF TGCAGCGTCGTCGGGGGACAGGGTAGCACAGATACGCAGTATTTT - TRBV29-1 TRBD1 TRBJ2-3
CSASGGWGTSYEQYF TGCAGTGCTAGTGGAGGGTGGGGGACCTCCTACGAGCAGTACTTC - TRBV20-1 - TRBJ2-7
CSARDPGVAPYEQYF TGCAGTGCTAGAGATCCGGGGGTGGCCCCCTACGAGCAGTACTTC few TRBV20-1 - TRBJ2-7
CASTVRERGTDTQYF TGTGCCAGCACGGTCCGGGAGCGGGGGACAGATACGCAGTATTTT - TRBV2 TRBD2 TRBJ2-3
CASSTYREGEQYF TGTGCCAGCAGTACATACAGGGAGGGCGAGCAGTACTTC - TRBV12-3/TRBV12-4 - TRBJ2-7
CASSLDETVQETQYF TGTGCCAGCAGCTTAGACGAGACAGTTCAAGAGACCCAGTACTTC few TRBV7-9 - TRBJ2-5
CASSLKSTGPNYGYTF TGCGCCAGCAGCCTCAAATCCACAGGTCCTAACTATGGCTACACCTTC - TRBV4-3 - TRBJ1-2
CATREGTANYGYTF TGTGCCACCAGAGAAGGGACAGCTAACTATGGCTACACCTTC - TRBV15 TRBD1 TRBJ1-2
CASSIQWFRNSYEQYF TGTGCCAGCAGCATCCAGTGGTTTAGGAACTCCTACGAGCAGTACTTC - TRBV7-2 - TRBJ2-7
CASRPPGQGRGEQYF TGCGCCAGCAGACCTCCGGGACAGGGGCGAGGCGAGCAGTACTTC once TRBV4-1 TRBD1 TRBJ2-7
CASAWGSGSRADTQYF TGTGCCAGCGCATGGGGTAGCGGGAGTAGGGCAGATACGCAGTATTTT - TRBV27 TRBD2 TRBJ2-3